The following is a TCR beta chain sequence with its context. The data are from a study of cytomegalovirus exposure and HLA in healthy donors. Trimming at V came to 4 bases and at J to 2 bases, leaving 9 bases not matched to a gene. The germline gives CDR1 SGHNT, CDR2 YYREEE (reference sequence). This CDR3 is built from 17 residues. The PCR contained 60 Vbeta and 13 Jbeta primers. Only in-frame clones appear in the TCRdb table, and some are missing; sequencing was by immunoSEQ multiplex PCR. Reported are about 160,000 clones; the ten largest clones contain over 1%. Sequencing was done on a sample of PBMCs. The chain has TRBV5-4 and TRBJ1-2; 12 bases agree with TRBD1. The receptor was isolated from an older woman in good health and CMV-seronegative. The CDR3 loop reads CASSPGTGGALNYGYTF. In nucleotides, the CDR3 is TGTGCCAGCAGCCCCGGGACAGGGGGCGCATTAAACTATGGCTACACCTTC.